This T cell receptor (beta chain) was sequenced during a study of CD8 T cells in Susac syndrome. Reverse transcription of about 0.45 to 1 ug RNA was performed with random hexamers. It was immunoSEQ multiplex PCR that amplified TCR beta CDR3 across 54 Vbeta and 13 Jbeta. A single record per CDR3 protein comes from TCRdb applying MiXCR to the immunoSEQ multiplex PCR reads. The data hold approximately 300,000 distinct CDR3 sequences, with roughly 85% observed a single time. TCR beta from blood CD8+ and CD4+ T cells was sequenced. TEMRA cells were enriched by FACS, and CD4+ and CD8+ T cells were negatively isolated. CDR1 SGHTA and CDR2 FQGNSA come from the germline V gene. There are 16 residues in the CDR3. Trimming cost V 4 bases and J 0 bases, with 13 bases left between them.

The chain couples TRBV7-2 to TRBJ2-1; D possibly matches TRBD1 or TRBD2 (6 bases each). Sequencing was carried out using CD8+ T cells from PBMCs. This receptor was taken from a human donor with multiple sclerosis. CDR3 sequence (DNA): TGTGCCAGCAGCTCCCCGGGGGCCAGCTCCTACAATGAGCAGTTCTTC. Translation: CASSSPGASSYNEQFF.